This TCR beta chain emerged from a study of blood T cell repertoires in COVID-19. Participants came from roughly 23 US areas, aged roughly 18 to 89 years. Per the original data handling: By means of reference gene primer amplification, nucleated cell counts were estimated. Here immunoSEQ multiplex PCR was the method, and the copy in TCRdb shows in-frame clones only, minus some. That table supplies the V and J calls and clone size; D and trimming were determined from the DNA. The repertoire holds about 360,000 clones, with around 87% as singletons. The CDR3 has 12 amino acids. Trimming took 1 base from V and 14 from J; bases not matched to a gene: 3. Germline CDR1 reads KGHSH; CDR2 reads LQKENI.

This TCR came from a man in his forties in a cohort exposed to, infected with or recovered from COVID-19 (not recorded which). Sequenced sample: PBMCs or T cells enriched from blood (not recorded which). V usage is TRBV18 and J usage is TRBJ1-4, with 8 bases fitting TRBD1. CDR3 protein: CASSPQTGGLFF. CDR3 DNA: TGTGCCAGCTCACCACAAACAGGGGGGCTGTTTTTT. The full variable domain, completed using reference TRBV18 and TRBJ1-4, is NAGVMQNPRHLVRRRGQEARLRCSPMKGHSHVYWYRQLPEEGLKFMVYLQKENIIDESGMPKERFSAEFPKEGPSILRIQQVVRGDSAAYFCASSPQTGGLFFGSGTQLSVL.